These 9 T cell receptor beta chains were sequenced from one sample in a study of T cells in Graves' hyperthyroidism and ophthalmopathy. Regions amplified from RNA transcripts were the TCR beta CDR3 regions. The TCR CDR3 was amplified in a first-round RT-PCR using the HTBI primer set. One entry per CDR3 protein results from TCRdb running MiXCR on the multiplex PCR reads. Counted here are about 400,000 distinct CDR3 sequences, approximately 15% occurring once; the ten biggest clones make up around 30%. Sequencing input: blood. All receptors come from a woman under 30 with Graves' hyperthyroidism that later progressed to Graves' ophthalmopathy.

This clonotype has just a few counts. This sequence joins TRBV6-1 and TRBJ2-1; no clear D. With 3 bases removed from V and 4 bases from J, the gap between germline ends came to 10 bases. The CDR3 extends over 14 amino acids. Germline CDR1 MNHNS, CDR2 SASEGT. CDR3: CASSDNGYYNEQFF. Written as DNA, the CDR3 is TGTGCCAGCAGTGATAACGGCTATTACAATGAGCAGTTCTTC.

This clonotype was seen many times. In nucleotides, the CDR3 is TGTGCCTGGAGTCCCTCCGGGACGTACAATGAGCAGTTCTTC. Translation: CAWSPSGTYNEQFF. The rearrangement links TRBV30 to TRBJ2-1; possibly TRBD1 or TRBD2 for D (5 bases each). V was pared by 2 bases and J by 4 bases, with 12 bases between. Germline CDR1 GTSNPN, CDR2 SVGIG (reference sequence). The CDR3 is 14 amino acids.

This clonotype has ten or more counts. The chain has TRBV10-3 and TRBJ2-2; 15 bases fit TRBD2. The V segment lost 6 bases and the J segment 5 bases; nucleotides outside the gene matches: 10. Looked up from germline, CDR1 is ENHRY and CDR2 is SYGVKD. This CDR3 has 18 residues. CDR3 amino acids: CAISAGLAGGPGTGELFF. CDR3 nucleotide sequence: TGTGCCATCAGCGCCGGACTAGCGGGAGGGCCTGGGACCGGGGAGCTGTTTTTT.

This clonotype came up a few times. This chain joins TRBV20-1 and TRBJ2-4; TRBD2 matches 13 bases. CDR1 DFQATT and CDR2 SNEGSKA come from the germline V gene (reference sequence). The CDR3 is made up of 18 amino acids. The junction had 7 bases not matched to a gene; V was cut back by 1 base and J by 1 base. The CDR3 loop reads CSARGTSGRREAKNIQYF. The CDR3 DNA sequence: TGCAGTGCTAGAGGGACTAGCGGGAGAAGGGAGGCCAAAAACATTCAGTACTTC.

In this sample, this clonotype turned up many times. The chain joins TRBV20-1 to TRBJ2-3, with 7 bases that match TRBD2. The V gene end was trimmed by 4 bases and the J gene end by 3 bases; junction bases not matched to a gene: 7. Germline V CDR1 and CDR2: DFQATT, SNEGSKA (reference sequence). There are 14 residues in the CDR3. The CDR3 sequence is CSAISPGGTDTQYF. CDR3 DNA: TGCAGTGCTATTTCTCCCGGGGGGACAGATACGCAGTATTTT.

The table lists this clonotype with many counts. V usage is TRBV20-1 and J usage is TRBJ2-1; D is undetermined. The CDR3 runs 11 residues. Germline CDR1 and CDR2: DFQATT and SNEGSKA (reference sequence). Trimming shortened V by 6 bases and J by 6 bases, and 9 bases separated the two germline ends. CDR3 nucleotides: TGCAGTGCCCACCAATCCAATGAGCAGTTCTTC. Residues: CSAHQSNEQFF.

This clonotype has a handful of counts. The chain combines TRBV4-2 with TRBJ2-1; 11 bases are a match to TRBD2. Germline CDR1 is LGHNA and CDR2 is YNFKEQ. The CDR3 is 18 residues long. V gave up 0 bases and J gave up 4 bases; unmatched junction bases: 8. The CDR3 sequence: CASSQESLAGGSYNEQFF. The CDR3 nucleotides read TGTGCCAGCAGCCAAGAATCTTTAGCGGGAGGGTCTTACAATGAGCAGTTCTTC.

In this sample, this clonotype turned up a few times. The chain carries TRBV5-6 and TRBJ2-7, with 11 bases lining up with TRBD1. The CDR3 loop spans 19 amino acids. The ends lost 3 bases at V and 4 bases at J; junction bases unmatched: 18. Germline CDR1 SGHDT, CDR2 YYEEEE. The CDR3: CASSSGQGARSGSIYEQYF. In nucleotides, the CDR3 is TGTGCCAGCAGCTCCGGACAGGGGGCGAGGAGCGGGAGTATTTACGAGCAGTACTTC.

This clonotype was counted many times. The V call is TRBV7-2, the J call TRBJ2-5; possibly TRBD1 or TRBD2 for D (6 bases each). CDR3 size: 14 residues. Deletions cut 2 bases from V and 5 bases from J, with 12 bases between. Germline loops: CDR1 SGHTA, CDR2 FQGNSA. The CDR3 sequence is CASSLNGGWETQYF. The CDR3, as DNA: TGTGCCAGCAGCTTAAACGGGGGCTGGGAGACCCAGTACTTC.